This T cell receptor beta chain was profiled in a study of shared clonotypes between healthy human individuals. Overall study: CD4 naive and memory got three plates each, CD8 naive two, CD8 memory one.

Germline CDR1 SGHDN, CDR2 FVKESK. Trimming cost V 4 bases and J 3 bases, with 6 bases left between them. The CDR3 runs 12 residues. Profiling relied on immunoSEQ multiplex PCR, and the TCRdb table lists in-frame clones only, not all of them. The data show roughly 650,000 clones, with almost 97% seen just once and about 0.06% held by the top ten. The chain uses TRBV14 and TRBJ1-1, with D maybe TRBD1 (6 bases). The source is a woman aged 25 to 39 in good health. The source material was naive CD4+ T cells sorted from blood. Subset described: CD45RA+ positively selected. The CDR3 nucleotides are TGTGCCAGCAGCCGGGGGCACACTGAAGCTTTCTTT. Protein product: CASSRGHTEAFF.